Below, 4 T cell receptor beta chains from the same sample are listed, as sequenced in a study of CD4 T cells in relation to SARS-CoV-2 and coronaviruses. Before the COVID-19 pandemic, during about 2011-2019, CD4+ T cells were taken from unexposed donors. The cells were cultured for around ten days before CD4+ T cells were isolated. Produced via immunoSEQ multiplex PCR; TCRdb's table is partial and in-frame only. The sample yields about 11,000 clones, roughly 84% seen once. Their antigens are not known. Sequenced input: CD4+ T cells from PBMCs, cultured in vitro. The receptors here all came from a human donor in good health.

The chain has TRBV2 and TRBJ1-1, with a weak D call TRBD1 (6 bases). The V gene's germline CDR1 is SNHLY and CDR2 FYNNEI. Trimming pared 3 bases from V and 0 bases from J, leaving 11 bases between. The CDR3 runs 15 residues. The CDR3 loop is CASSESRGMNTEAFF. CDR3 DNA: TGTGCCAGCAGTGAGTCAAGGGGGATGAACACTGAAGCTTTCTTT.

V gene TRBV11-3 combines with J gene TRBJ2-2; D gene ambiguous. The V and J ends lost 3 bases and 5 bases respectively, with 16 bases between them. Germline CDR1 and CDR2: SGHNT and YENEEA. This CDR3 has 16 residues. The CDR3 loop is CASSLVVLDGTGELFF. CDR3 in DNA: TGTGCCAGCAGCTTGGTGGTTCTGGATGGTACCGGGGAGCTGTTTTTT.

The J gene is TRBJ1-5, the V gene TRBV5-1; the D is unclear. The CDR3 sequence is 14 residues long. The germline V gene has CDR1 SGHRS and CDR2 YFSETQ. The V and J ends lost 4 bases and 1 base respectively, with 9 bases between them. The CDR3 DNA follows: TGCGCCAGCAGCGAGGGTGGCAGCAATCAGCCCCAGCATTTT. As protein: CASSEGGSNQPQHF.

The chain employs TRBV3-1 (or the pseudogene TRBV3-2) and TRBJ1-4, with unresolved D. CDR3 length: 14 amino acids. Germline loops: CDR1 LGHDT, CDR2 YNNKEL (reference sequence). Trimming pared 6 bases from V and 7 bases from J, leaving 15 bases between. Written as DNA, the CDR3 is TGTGCCAGCAGTCCCAATCAGGAAGGTGAAAAACTGTTTTTT. Protein sequence: CASSPNQEGEKLFF.